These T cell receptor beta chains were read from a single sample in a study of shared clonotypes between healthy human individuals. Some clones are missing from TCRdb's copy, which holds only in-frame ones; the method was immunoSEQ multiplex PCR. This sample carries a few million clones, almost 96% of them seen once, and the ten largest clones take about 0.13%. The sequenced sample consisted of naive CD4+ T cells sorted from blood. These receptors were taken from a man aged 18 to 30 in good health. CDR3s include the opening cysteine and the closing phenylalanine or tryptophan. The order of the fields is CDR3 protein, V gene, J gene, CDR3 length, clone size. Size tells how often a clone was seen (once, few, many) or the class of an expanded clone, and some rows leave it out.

CAWSCGARGEGNQPQHF	TRBV30	TRBJ1-5	17	once
CASSLIRAYEQYF	TRBV5-6	TRBJ2-7	13	.
CASSADYNEQFF	TRBV2	TRBJ2-1	12	.
CASSSTGGNNYGYTF	TRBV5-1	TRBJ1-2	15	.
CASTLRGFSGEKLFF	TRBV5-1	TRBJ1-4	15	.
CASSWDREIQYF	TRBV18	TRBJ2-4	12	.
CATSRAAGAYEQYF	TRBV15	TRBJ2-7	14	.
CASSQLDYGYTF	TRBV11-2	TRBJ1-2	12	.
CASRPGNRNGYTF	TRBV27	TRBJ1-2	13	.
CASRGSLNTEAFF	TRBV10-3	TRBJ1-1	13	.
CASSVEVGPLYEQYF	TRBV9	TRBJ2-7	15	.
CASSAGPGGPQANVLTF	TRBV4-3	TRBJ2-6	17	few
CASRLAGGETQYF	TRBV6-6	TRBJ2-5	13	.
CASSLGPGGSSSYNEQFF	TRBV28	TRBJ2-1	18	.
CASTQSSYNSPLHF	TRBV9	TRBJ1-6	14	.
CASSLGEGVNQPQHF	TRBV7-9	TRBJ1-5	15	once
CASSTSSGGMETQYF	TRBV11-2	TRBJ2-5	15	.
CASRLSPGEESPLHF	TRBV19	TRBJ1-6	15	.
CASSYTQGALDGYTF	TRBV2	TRBJ1-2	15	once
CASSVEGLLNTEAFF	TRBV9	TRBJ1-1	15	once
CASSDPRDRSSYNSPLHF	TRBV6-1	TRBJ1-6	18	.
CASSWGTGAGETQYF	TRBV5-4	TRBJ2-5	15	.
CASSFSPGANVLTF	TRBV7-7	TRBJ2-6	14	.
CASSTQGAIYGYTF	TRBV19	TRBJ1-2	14	.
CASSRDRGLEELFF	TRBV2	TRBJ2-2	14	.
CAWSALRTSGRISTDTQYF	TRBV30	TRBJ2-3	19	.
CASSLVRGLAGETQYF	TRBV7-2	TRBJ2-5	16	.
CASSRDSRVGNTIYF	TRBV11-3	TRBJ1-3	15	.
CASRGENRGGSPLHF	TRBV28	TRBJ1-6	15	.
CASSGPGLASREQFF	TRBV4-1	TRBJ2-1	15	.
CASSQGARETQYF	TRBV19	TRBJ2-5	13	.
CATRGKGYEQYF	TRBV28	TRBJ2-7	12	.
CASSLEGRDSGYSYEQYF	TRBV7-2	TRBJ2-7	18	.
CASSLQWGISSGNTIYF	TRBV7-6	TRBJ1-3	17	.
CASSFSGSTYEQYF	TRBV5-5	TRBJ2-7	14	once
CASTSHPGAEKLFF	TRBV6-5	TRBJ1-4	14	.
CASSLQGLADYEQYF	TRBV5-1	TRBJ2-7	15	.
CASSPTGLDTQYF	TRBV5-6	TRBJ2-3	13	.
CASSQTGSGELFF	TRBV14	TRBJ2-2	13	.
CASSLGYVGGDAFGYTF	TRBV5-6	TRBJ1-2	17	.
CASSIPLARGLSYTF	TRBV19	TRBJ1-2	15	.
CASSERSNAITNSPLHF	TRBV6-1	TRBJ1-6	17	.
CASSLSTSGLHEQYF	TRBV5-1	TRBJ2-7	15	.
CSGRDGSNYGYTF	TRBV29-1	TRBJ1-2	13	.
CASTLTPGTDTQYF	TRBV5-1	TRBJ2-3	14	.
CASSLTAGGIYEQYF	TRBV27	TRBJ2-7	15	.
CASSLTGVVDTQYF	TRBV5-1	TRBJ2-3	14	.